These 9 T cell receptor beta chains originate from one sample sequenced in a study of cytomegalovirus exposure and HLA in healthy donors (dated by TCRdb to about 2017). The library was made by the immunoSEQ multiplex PCR assay. A mixture of 60 forward primers for TCR Vbeta segments and 13 reverse primers for TCR Jbeta segments was used in the multiplex PCR. TCRdb took this table from immuneACCESS and kept in-frame rearrangements with V and J called. Such tables lack part of the clones; where checked against another copy, unresolved V genes explain under half of the gap, and the rest is unexplained. Across this sample there are roughly 130,000 clones, with 80% to 85% seen only once. The ten largest account for 2.1% of the sample. The sample taken for sequencing was PBMCs. The receptors originated from a man aged 25-40 years in good health and CMV-seronegative.

The chain joins TRBV5-1 to TRBJ2-3; 10 bases map to TRBD2. This CDR3 has 16 amino acids. Germline V gives CDR1 SGHRS, CDR2 YFSETQ. The junction had 11 bases not matched to a gene; V was cut back by 4 bases and J by 6 bases. The CDR3 DNA reads as TGCGCCAGCAGCCGCGCGCTAGCGGGGGTCCGGGATACGCAGTATTTT. Protein: CASSRALAGVRDTQYF.

The genes are TRBV28 and TRBJ2-2, with 7 bases lining up with TRBD1. V was pared by 6 bases and J by 1 base, with 2 bases of the junction left unmatched. Germline V CDR1 and CDR2: MDHEN, SYDVKM. This CDR3 is 14 amino acids long. The CDR3 reads CASRTGMNTGELFF. Written as DNA, the CDR3 is TGTGCCAGCAGGACAGGGATGAACACCGGGGAGCTGTTTTTT.

This chain links TRBV6-5 with TRBJ1-6; 7 bases match TRBD1. Germline V gives CDR1 MNHEY, CDR2 SVGAGI. CDR3 size: 14 residues. Germline trimming cut 5 bases from V and 10 bases from J; bases unmatched to any gene: 8. Written as DNA, the CDR3 is TGTGCCAGCAGTCCCTACAGGGGCGGCTCACCCCTCCACTTT. It encodes CASSPYRGGSPLHF.

This clone has a handful of counts. V is TRBV25-1 and J is TRBJ2-1, with 12 bases lining up with TRBD2. This CDR3 comprises 15 residues. Germline V gives CDR1 MGHDK, CDR2 SYGVNS. The V and J ends lost 4 bases and 5 bases, in that order; junction bases with no gene match: 3. The CDR3 region is CASSGTSGANNEQFF. DNA of the CDR3: TGTGCCAGCAGTGGGACTAGCGGGGCTAACAATGAGCAGTTCTTC.

The chain has TRBV19 and TRBJ1-5, with D possibly TRBD1 on 6 matching bases. V lost 6 bases and J 7 bases, leaving 31 bases between the germline ends. CDR1 and CDR2 from the germline V gene are LNHDA and SQIVND (reference sequence). This CDR3 comprises 19 residues. CDR3 bases: TGTGCCAGTAGCCCCCAAAGACGAGGGGGAGAAAGGGTTGGGCAGCCCCAGCATTTT. Translated: CASSPQRRGGERVGQPQHF.

The chain joins TRBV19 to TRBJ1-2; D uncertain. This CDR3 has 12 amino acids. The germline V gene encodes CDR1 LNHDA and CDR2 SQIVND (reference sequence). Trimming cost V 8 bases and J 1 base, with 8 bases left between them. In DNA form, the CDR3 reads TGTGCCAGTCAGCGGAATAACTATGGCTACACCTTC. Its translation is CASQRNNYGYTF.

The chain uses TRBV10-2 and TRBJ1-6; D may be TRBD1 (6 bases). This CDR3 has 15 amino acids. The germline gives CDR1 WSHSY, CDR2 SAAADI. Trimming took 2 bases from V and 11 from J, leaving 16 bases between them. The CDR3 bases are TGCGCCAGCAGTGAGAACAGGGAAGGAGTGACACCCCTCCACTTT. This translates into CASSENREGVTPLHF.

The genes are TRBV19 and TRBJ2-4, with 8 positions matching TRBD1. The CDR3 totals 19 residues. Per the germline V gene, CDR1 is LNHDA and CDR2 is SQIVND (reference sequence). V dropped 3 bases and J dropped 8; count of bases not matched to a gene: 21. The CDR3 region is CASSIPPGFSQGAADIQYF. As DNA, the CDR3 is TGTGCCAGTAGTATCCCCCCGGGTTTTTCGCAGGGGGCGGCGGACATTCAGTACTTC.

The chain combines TRBV27 with TRBJ2-2; 11 nucleotides align to TRBD2. Germline-derived CDR1 and CDR2 are MNHEY and SMNVEV (reference sequence). This CDR3 spans 17 amino acids. V lost 5 bases, J lost 0 bases, and 5 bases stayed unmatched. This CDR3 is CASSLLAGASNTGELFF. For the CDR3, the DNA is TGTGCCAGCAGTCTACTAGCGGGGGCTTCGAACACCGGGGAGCTGTTTTTT.